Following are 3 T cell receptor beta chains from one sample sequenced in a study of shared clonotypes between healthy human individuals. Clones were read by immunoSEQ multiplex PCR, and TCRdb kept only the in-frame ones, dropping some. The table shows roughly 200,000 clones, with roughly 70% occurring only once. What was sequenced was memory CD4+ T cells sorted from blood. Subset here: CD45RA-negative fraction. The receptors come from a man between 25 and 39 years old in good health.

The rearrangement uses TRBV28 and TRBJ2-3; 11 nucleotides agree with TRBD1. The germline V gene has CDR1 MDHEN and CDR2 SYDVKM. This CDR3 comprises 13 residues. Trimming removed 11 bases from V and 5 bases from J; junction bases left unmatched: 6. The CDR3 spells CASRTGGRDTQYF. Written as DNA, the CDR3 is TGTGCCTCCCGGACAGGGGGCAGAGATACGCAGTATTTT.

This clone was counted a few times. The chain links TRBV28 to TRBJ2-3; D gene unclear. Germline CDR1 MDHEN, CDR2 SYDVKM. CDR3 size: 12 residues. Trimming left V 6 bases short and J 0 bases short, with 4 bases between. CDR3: CASSTSTDTQYF. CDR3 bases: TGTGCCAGCAGCACGAGCACAGATACGCAGTATTTT.

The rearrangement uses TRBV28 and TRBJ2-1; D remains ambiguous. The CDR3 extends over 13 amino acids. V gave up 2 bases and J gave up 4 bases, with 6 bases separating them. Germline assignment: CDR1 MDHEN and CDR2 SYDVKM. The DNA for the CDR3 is TGTGCCAGCAGTTTACTACCTTACAATGAGCAGTTCTTC. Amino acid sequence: CASSLLPYNEQFF.